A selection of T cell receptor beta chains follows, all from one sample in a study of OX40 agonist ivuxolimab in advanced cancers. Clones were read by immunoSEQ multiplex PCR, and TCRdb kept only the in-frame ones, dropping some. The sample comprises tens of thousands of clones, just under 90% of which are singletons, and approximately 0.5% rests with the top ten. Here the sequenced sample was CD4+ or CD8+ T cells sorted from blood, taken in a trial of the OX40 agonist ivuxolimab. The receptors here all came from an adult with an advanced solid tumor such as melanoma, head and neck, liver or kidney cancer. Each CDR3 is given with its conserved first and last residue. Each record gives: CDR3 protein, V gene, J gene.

CDR3aa: CASSGSGSPYEQYF
v_gene: TRBV25-1
j_gene: TRBJ2-7

CDR3aa: CASSMVRQGGQPQHF
v_gene: TRBV19
j_gene: TRBJ1-5

CDR3aa: CASSQVPSSGNTIYF
v_gene: TRBV4-1
j_gene: TRBJ1-3

CDR3aa: CASSPLAGPYNEQFF
v_gene: TRBV11-3
j_gene: TRBJ2-1

CDR3aa: CAISAARQGIPYGYTF
v_gene: TRBV10-3
j_gene: TRBJ1-2

CDR3aa: CASRPQREGRAQYF
v_gene: TRBV2
j_gene: TRBJ2-7

CDR3aa: CSAGTRYSDTQYF
v_gene: TRBV29-1
j_gene: TRBJ2-3

CDR3aa: CASSPIIGTSSTDTQYF
v_gene: TRBV14
j_gene: TRBJ2-3

CDR3aa: CASGGGASSTEAFF
v_gene: TRBV28
j_gene: TRBJ1-1

CDR3aa: CASRRSGGTRAFF
v_gene: TRBV27
j_gene: TRBJ1-1

CDR3aa: CASSQTSYEQYF
v_gene: TRBV6-6
j_gene: TRBJ2-7

CDR3aa: CASSQDTSGANTGELFF
v_gene: TRBV4-1
j_gene: TRBJ2-2

CDR3aa: CASVKGWTEQETQYF
v_gene: TRBV7-9
j_gene: TRBJ2-5

CDR3aa: CASSRMRGGSSSTDTQYF
v_gene: TRBV5-4
j_gene: TRBJ2-3

CDR3aa: CASKPRGATNEKLFF
v_gene: TRBV6-5
j_gene: TRBJ1-4

CDR3aa: CASQAGRNYGYTF
v_gene: TRBV2
j_gene: TRBJ1-2

CDR3aa: CASSQYRAGNTIYF
v_gene: TRBV4-1
j_gene: TRBJ1-3

CDR3aa: CASSYLSGGVSYEQYF
v_gene: TRBV6-6
j_gene: TRBJ2-7

CDR3aa: CASSLNLRFSGNTIYF
v_gene: TRBV5-6
j_gene: TRBJ1-3

CDR3aa: CASSQDRGISGYTF
v_gene: TRBV28
j_gene: TRBJ1-2

CDR3aa: CASSEERGVNTQYF
v_gene: TRBV2
j_gene: TRBJ2-3

CDR3aa: CASLRDGYGYTF
v_gene: TRBV10-3
j_gene: TRBJ1-2

CDR3aa: CATSRPRGGLAGADEQFF
v_gene: TRBV15
j_gene: TRBJ2-1

CDR3aa: CASNQGENTEAFF
v_gene: TRBV7-9
j_gene: TRBJ1-1

CDR3aa: CASSFGAGINEQFF
v_gene: TRBV5-1
j_gene: TRBJ2-1

CDR3aa: CASTLLSGGETQYF
v_gene: TRBV5-1
j_gene: TRBJ2-5

CDR3aa: CASTEGGGSYNEQFF
v_gene: TRBV5-1
j_gene: TRBJ2-1

CDR3aa: CASKTDRGLRDTQYF
v_gene: TRBV2
j_gene: TRBJ2-3

CDR3aa: CASSIPLGASYEQYF
v_gene: TRBV28
j_gene: TRBJ2-7

CDR3aa: CAWSRASGQPIGYNEQFF
v_gene: TRBV30
j_gene: TRBJ2-1

CDR3aa: CASNFMGAGEQFF
v_gene: TRBV2
j_gene: TRBJ2-1

CDR3aa: CASSVGPWDTDTQYF
v_gene: TRBV9
j_gene: TRBJ2-3

CDR3aa: CASRLAGTGISGANVLTF
v_gene: TRBV19
j_gene: TRBJ2-6

CDR3aa: CASSPPTEAKNIQYF
v_gene: TRBV18
j_gene: TRBJ2-4

CDR3aa: CASSSGPTEAFF
v_gene: TRBV25-1
j_gene: TRBJ1-1

CDR3aa: CASSLQASGMYEQYF
v_gene: TRBV7-3
j_gene: TRBJ2-7

CDR3aa: CASSPSRAGGKFF
v_gene: TRBV7-2
j_gene: TRBJ2-1

CDR3aa: CASSRTVGNTEAFF
v_gene: TRBV5-4
j_gene: TRBJ1-1

CDR3aa: CSARARREAFF
v_gene: TRBV20-1
j_gene: TRBJ1-1

CDR3aa: CASSERSDTQYF
v_gene: TRBV6-1
j_gene: TRBJ2-3

CDR3aa: CASSLRRLDEKLFF
v_gene: TRBV11-3
j_gene: TRBJ1-4

CDR3aa: CASRRARERSYEQYF
v_gene: TRBV27
j_gene: NA

CDR3aa: CASEGALGNQPQHF
v_gene: TRBV6-1
j_gene: TRBJ1-5

CDR3aa: CASSPGGTPTYEQYF
v_gene: TRBV28
j_gene: TRBJ2-7

CDR3aa: CASSLQFEGNYGYTF
v_gene: TRBV5-1
j_gene: TRBJ1-2

CDR3aa: CASSYGPGRGQETQYF
v_gene: TRBV19
j_gene: TRBJ2-5

CDR3aa: CASSPGQSGANVLTF
v_gene: TRBV18
j_gene: TRBJ2-6

CDR3aa: CATLFGGGNQPQHF
v_gene: TRBV19
j_gene: TRBJ1-5

CDR3aa: CASSFQNYEQYF
v_gene: TRBV7-9
j_gene: TRBJ2-7

CDR3aa: CASSFGGSYNEQFF
v_gene: TRBV11-2
j_gene: TRBJ2-1

CDR3aa: CASRGTDLSYEQYF
v_gene: TRBV21-1
j_gene: TRBJ2-7

CDR3aa: CASKSGHSTDTQYF
v_gene: TRBV10-2
j_gene: TRBJ2-3

CDR3aa: CASSYSDSSYEQYF
v_gene: TRBV5-6
j_gene: TRBJ2-7

CDR3aa: CASSLELAAYNEQFF
v_gene: TRBV5-1
j_gene: TRBJ2-1

CDR3aa: CASGSGALTNEQFF
v_gene: TRBV19
j_gene: TRBJ2-1

CDR3aa: CASSYAGRSNSPLHF
v_gene: TRBV28
j_gene: TRBJ1-6

CDR3aa: CSVGGLSTGGVSYEQYF
v_gene: TRBV29-1
j_gene: TRBJ2-7

CDR3aa: CASSIGGGKETQYF
v_gene: TRBV19
j_gene: TRBJ2-5

CDR3aa: CASSLRPWNTEAFF
v_gene: TRBV2
j_gene: TRBJ1-1

CDR3aa: CASSRQYSNQPQHF
v_gene: TRBV2
j_gene: TRBJ1-5